These 6 T cell receptor beta chains were all obtained from the same sample, sequenced in a study of T cell responses to AZD1222 COVID-19 vaccine. Here immunoSEQ multiplex PCR was the method, and the copy in TCRdb shows in-frame clones only, minus some. The sample carries about 150,000 clones, 91% recorded once. This specimen consisted of peripheral blood, obtained 28 days after the second dose of the MenACWY control vaccine. These TCRs come from an adult who received the MenACWY meningococcal vaccine as a control.

V usage is TRBV7-3 and J usage is TRBJ1-5, with 7 bases identical to TRBD1. Trimming removed 5 bases from V and 5 bases from J; junction bases left unmatched: 3. The CDR3 is 13 amino acids. From germline, CDR1 is SGHTA and CDR2 FQGTGA. Here the CDR3 DNA reads TGTGCCAGCAGCAAAACAGGGGATCAGCCCCAGCATTTT. As protein: CASSKTGDQPQHF.

The DNA of the CDR3 is TGTGCCGGCCAGGGGGGTTTTGGCTACACCTTC. Protein: CAGQGGFGYTF. The chain couples TRBV30 to TRBJ1-2, with 7 positions matching TRBD1. Germline loops: CDR1 GTSNPN, CDR2 SVGIG (reference sequence). After removal of 8 bases from V and 7 bases from J, the junction contained 7 bases not matched to a gene. The CDR3 spans 11 residues.

This sequence joins TRBV9 and TRBJ2-5; no firm D call. The CDR3 covers 14 residues. CDR1 is SGDLS and CDR2 is YYNGEE in the germline V gene. V lost 4 bases to trimming and J lost 1 base, with 11 bases between them. The CDR3 region is CASSTGPTQETQYF. CDR3 nucleotide sequence: TGTGCCAGCAGCACGGGCCCGACCCAAGAGACCCAGTACTTC.

The J gene is TRBJ1-4, the V gene TRBV9, with D perhaps TRBD1 (5 bases). This CDR3 comprises 15 residues. Germline values: CDR1 SGDLS, CDR2 YYNGEE. V dropped 3 bases and J dropped 0 bases, with 9 bases sitting between them. DNA for the CDR3: TGTGCCAGCAGCGGGGGACTTACAACTAATGAAAAACTGTTTTTT. Translation gives CASSGGLTTNEKLFF.

The CDR3 loop is CASSQIPAHNEQFF. The CDR3 DNA follows: TGTGCCAGCAGCCAAATTCCGGCTCACAATGAGCAGTTCTTC. This chain connects TRBV14 to TRBJ2-1, with D unresolved. CDR1 is SGHDN, CDR2 FVKESK, per germline. V lost 2 bases to trimming and J lost 5 bases, with 10 bases between them. The CDR3 contains 14 residues.

The chain links TRBV7-2 to TRBJ2-7, with D perhaps TRBD2 (6 bases). This CDR3 contains 16 residues. Germline V gene data show CDR1 as SGHTA and CDR2 as FQGNSA. V was trimmed by 1 base and J by 0 bases, leaving 13 bases between them. Written as DNA, the CDR3 is TGTGCCAGCAGCTTAGTAGGTGGGAGGCTCTCCTACGAGCAGTACTTC. Translated: CASSLVGGRLSYEQYF.